This section outlines one T cell receptor beta chain sequence together with its context. V dropped 1 base and J dropped 3 bases, with 16 bases sitting between them. The germline V gene has CDR1 SGHDT and CDR2 YYEEEE. The CDR3 runs 17 residues. The sample belongs to a study of CD8 T cells in Susac syndrome. RNA was extracted with the RNeasy kit, and a quantity of roughly 0.5 to 1 ug was reverse transcribed using random hexamers. TCRdb fed the immunoSEQ multiplex PCR reads into MiXCR, producing one record per CDR3 protein. The sample has 150,000 to 200,000 distinct CDR3 sequences; more than 85% are singletons.

The TCR sequence derives from a human donor with Susac syndrome. The source material was CD8+ T cells from PBMCs. The J gene is TRBJ2-2, the V gene TRBV5-6; no reliable D call. The CDR3 bases are TGTGCCAGCAGCTTGACCGGTACATTCGGACACACCGGGGAGCTGTTTTTT. It yields the protein CASSLTGTFGHTGELFF.